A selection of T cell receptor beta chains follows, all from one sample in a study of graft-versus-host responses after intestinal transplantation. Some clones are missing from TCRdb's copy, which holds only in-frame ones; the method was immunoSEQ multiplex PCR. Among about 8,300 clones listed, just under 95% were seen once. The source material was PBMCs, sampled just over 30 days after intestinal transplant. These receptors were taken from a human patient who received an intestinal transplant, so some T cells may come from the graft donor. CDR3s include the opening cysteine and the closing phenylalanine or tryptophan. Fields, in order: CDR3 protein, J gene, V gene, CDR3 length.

cdr3_aa: CASSPGLALHEQFF; j_call: TRBJ2-1; v_call: TRBV13; cdr3_length: 14
cdr3_aa: CASSPGLGYEQYF; j_call: TRBJ2-7; v_call: TRBV27; cdr3_length: 13
cdr3_aa: CASSLLAGAPTNNEQFF; j_call: TRBJ2-1; v_call: TRBV7-2; cdr3_length: 17
cdr3_aa: CASSLLWGIYSYNEQFF; j_call: TRBJ2-1; v_call: TRBV5-8; cdr3_length: 17
cdr3_aa: CASSHAGPSGNEQFF; j_call: TRBJ2-1; v_call: TRBV27; cdr3_length: 15
cdr3_aa: CASSYSGGYTDTQYF; j_call: TRBJ2-3; v_call: TRBV6-5; cdr3_length: 15
cdr3_aa: CASSHLDSQYGYTF; j_call: TRBJ1-2; v_call: TRBV9; cdr3_length: 14
cdr3_aa: CTSSQRWGPSYEQYF; j_call: TRBJ2-7; v_call: TRBV1; cdr3_length: 15
cdr3_aa: CASRPTSGGASEQFF; j_call: TRBJ2-1; v_call: TRBV2; cdr3_length: 15
cdr3_aa: CASRPGLQILMEKLFF; j_call: TRBJ1-4; v_call: TRBV19; cdr3_length: 16
cdr3_aa: CASSLDGNYGYTF; j_call: TRBJ1-2; v_call: TRBV7-2; cdr3_length: 13
cdr3_aa: CASGPWGDRNEQFF; j_call: TRBJ2-1; v_call: TRBV12-5; cdr3_length: 14
cdr3_aa: CASSLWTGAVANYGYTF; j_call: TRBJ1-2; v_call: TRBV19; cdr3_length: 17
cdr3_aa: CASSLGQGDSPLHF; j_call: TRBJ1-6; v_call: TRBV19; cdr3_length: 14
cdr3_aa: CASSVGRLLSYNEKLFF; j_call: TRBJ1-4; v_call: TRBV9; cdr3_length: 17
cdr3_aa: CASSDGYEQYF; j_call: TRBJ2-7; v_call: TRBV6-4; cdr3_length: 11
cdr3_aa: CASSQENLLSGGSPLHF; j_call: TRBJ1-6; v_call: TRBV14; cdr3_length: 17
cdr3_aa: CASSETQDTGELFF; j_call: TRBJ2-2; v_call: TRBV10-2; cdr3_length: 14
cdr3_aa: CASGFAADTIYF; j_call: TRBJ1-3; v_call: TRBV12-5; cdr3_length: 12
cdr3_aa: CASSQDRTGWNTEAFF; j_call: TRBJ1-1; v_call: TRBV4-2; cdr3_length: 16
cdr3_aa: CASSYRVAKNIQYF; j_call: TRBJ2-4; v_call: TRBV27; cdr3_length: 14
cdr3_aa: CATSGGQGNQPQHF; j_call: TRBJ1-5; v_call: TRBV15; cdr3_length: 14
cdr3_aa: CASSEGSGNTIYF; j_call: TRBJ1-3; v_call: TRBV25-1; cdr3_length: 13